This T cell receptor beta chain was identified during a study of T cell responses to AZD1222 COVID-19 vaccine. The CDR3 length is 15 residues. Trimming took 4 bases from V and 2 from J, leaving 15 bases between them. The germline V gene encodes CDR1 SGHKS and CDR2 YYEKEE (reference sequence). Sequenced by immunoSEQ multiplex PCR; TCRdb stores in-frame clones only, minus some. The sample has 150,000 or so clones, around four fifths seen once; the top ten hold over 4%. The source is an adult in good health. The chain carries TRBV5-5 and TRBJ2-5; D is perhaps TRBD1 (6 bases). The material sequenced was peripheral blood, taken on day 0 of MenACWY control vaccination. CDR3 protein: CASSPPTGLQETQYF. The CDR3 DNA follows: TGTGCCAGCAGCCCTCCGACAGGTCTTCAAGAGACCCAGTACTTC.